This T cell receptor (beta chain) is from a study of blood T cells in healthy people across ages. Findings of the study overall: Naive and antigen-experienced cells could not be conclusively compared, given unsorted PBMCs.

The CDR3 length is 15 residues. Germline V CDR1 and CDR2: DFQATT, SNEGSKA (reference sequence). Trimming cost V 3 bases and J 2 bases, with 16 bases left between them. This clonotype was observed many times. Its antigen is as yet unknown. Together with a sample-barcoded 5' primer, a J-beta primer mix was included in a second PCR lasting roughly 7 to 11 cycles. A 12-random-nucleotide template-switch adaptor tagged each cDNA molecule. TCRdb redid the calling of the 5' RACE reads with MiXCR, one entry per CDR3 protein. The sample holds some 940,000 distinct CDR3 sequences, almost 30% seen once. This sample was also put to use in a study of T cells of mothers and their children. That source notes: Barcodes and 2-4 random nucleotides were added by M1S in the second PCR. Persistent microchimeric T cell clones were sought, and none were detected.

The sequence was obtained from a woman in her 40s in good health. The material sequenced was blood. The chain recombines TRBV20-1 with TRBJ2-5, with D perhaps being TRBD1 or TRBD2 (5 bases each). The CDR3 sequence: CSARGVGATQETQYF. Written as DNA, the CDR3 is TGCAGTGCTAGGGGGGTTGGGGCAACACAAGAGACCCAGTACTTC.